Following are 17 T cell receptor beta chains from one sample sequenced in a study of blood T cell repertoires in COVID-19. The data were produced by immunoSEQ multiplex PCR, yet TCRdb's version contains in-frame clones alone and is incomplete. This sample has about 21,000 clones, with approximately 88% found just once. The sequenced sample was peripheral blood. The receptors were gathered from a man in his forties or fifties with acute or convalescent COVID-19.

This chain connects TRBV5-8 to TRBJ1-2; D gene ambiguous. Germline-derived CDR1 and CDR2 are SGHTS and YDEGEE. CDR3 length: 13 amino acids. V was pared by 4 bases and J by 8 bases, with 15 bases between. The CDR3 spells CASSQSPIGGYTF. In DNA form, the CDR3 reads TGTGCCAGCAGCCAGAGTCCCATCGGGGGCTACACCTTC.

This sequence joins TRBV25-1 and TRBJ1-6; 7 bases match TRBD1. The CDR3 contains 15 residues. With V trimmed by 4 bases and J by 8 bases, 8 bases remained unmatched. Germline V gene sequence: CDR1 MGHDK, CDR2 SYGVNS. CDR3 residues: CASSVFDRVDSPLHF. As DNA, the CDR3 is TGTGCCAGCAGTGTATTCGACAGGGTGGATTCACCCCTCCACTTT.

The chain recombines TRBV7-2 with TRBJ2-3, with 8 bases aligning to TRBD2. The CDR3 runs to 14 residues. J gave up 4 bases and V 5 bases, and 5 bases lay outside the gene matches. The germline gives CDR1 SGHTA, CDR2 FQGNSA. The CDR3 loop is CASSLGLAADTQYF. CDR3 DNA: TGTGCCAGCAGCCTCGGACTAGCCGCAGATACGCAGTATTTT.

The chain employs TRBV6-6 and TRBJ1-2; a possible D gene is TRBD1 (5 bases). Trimming left V 6 bases short and J 8 bases short, with 16 bases between. The CDR3 extends over 13 amino acids. Germline V CDR1 and CDR2: MNHNY, SVGAGI (reference sequence). CDR3 region: CASREGARGGYTF. The CDR3 nucleotides read TGTGCCAGCAGGGAAGGGGCCCGTGGCGGCTACACCTTC.

V usage is TRBV9 and J usage is TRBJ2-3, with D unclear. This CDR3 spans 16 amino acids. Germline V gene sequence: CDR1 SGDLS, CDR2 YYNGEE. Trimming took 4 bases from V and 3 from J, leaving 18 bases between them. CDR3 sequence: CASSPLFGTTTDTQYF. The CDR3 DNA is TGTGCCAGCAGCCCTCTTTTCGGCACTACTACAGATACGCAGTATTTT.

The chain joins TRBV4-2 to TRBJ2-1, with D possibly matching TRBD2 (6 bases). The germline V and J ends were trimmed by 5 bases and 7 bases, with 15 bases remaining between them. This CDR3 region has 14 residues. Germline CDR1 and CDR2: LGHNA and YNFKEQ. The CDR3 region is CASSIPGLLNEQFF. The CDR3 DNA sequence: TGTGCCAGCAGCATACCGGGACTTTTGAATGAGCAGTTCTTC.

V and J are TRBV10-3 and TRBJ1-4, with D possibly being TRBD1 (6 bases). Deletions cut 2 bases from V and 7 bases from J, with 11 bases between. Germline CDR1 is ENHRY and CDR2 is SYGVKD. The CDR3 runs to 14 residues. The CDR3 reads CAISEAGAGEKLFF. The CDR3 DNA reads TGTGCCATCAGTGAGGCGGGGGCAGGTGAAAAACTGTTTTTT.

The J gene is TRBJ2-3, the V gene TRBV6-2 or TRBV6-3; no definite D call. The CDR3 runs to 16 residues. Trimming took off 0 bases at V and 1 base at J, with 11 bases between the two ends. The V gene's germline CDR1 is MNHEY and CDR2 SVGEGT. The CDR3 region is CASSYSLGPGTDTQYF. The CDR3, as DNA: TGTGCCAGCAGTTACTCCCTAGGCCCAGGCACAGATACGCAGTATTTT.

The CDR3 DNA reads as TGTGCCAGCAGCTTGGCGGGTTACAATCAGCCCCAGCATTTT. Protein product: CASSLAGYNQPQHF. The chain carries TRBV5-5 and TRBJ1-5; D is ambiguous. The germline CDR1 and CDR2 sequences are SGHKS and YYEKEE (reference sequence). V was pared by 0 bases and J by 3 bases, with 7 bases between. This CDR3 has 14 residues.

This clone was detected only once. The chain is built from TRBV10-3 and TRBJ2-2; 10 bases line up with TRBD1. Trimming removed 6 bases from V and 2 bases from J; junction bases left unmatched: 3. CDR1 and CDR2 (germline): ENHRY, SYGVKD. The CDR3 has 15 amino acids. CDR3 coding DNA: TGTGCCATCAGAGGGACAGGGGCTAACACCGGGGAGCTGTTTTTT. Amino acids: CAIRGTGANTGELFF.

The V gene is TRBV6-4, the J gene TRBJ1-1; the D is unclear. Trimming removed 10 bases at V and 0 bases at J, with 12 bases between. CDR1 and CDR2 from the germline V gene are MRHNA and SNTAGT. This CDR3 spans 13 amino acids. The DNA for the CDR3 is TGTGCCAACTCGACACCGATGAACACTGAAGCTTTCTTT. Translating it yields CANSTPMNTEAFF.

This clone was seen a handful of times. CDR3 DNA: TGCGCCAGCAGCTTGGACAGGTTGGGGACCGGGGAGCTGTTTTTT. Encoded protein: CASSLDRLGTGELFF. The rearrangement joins TRBV5-1 to TRBJ2-2, with a weak D call TRBD1 (5 bases). The CDR3 is 15 residues long. Per the germline V gene, CDR1 is SGHRS and CDR2 is YFSETQ. Trimming left V 0 bases short and J 5 bases short, with 11 bases between.

This chain uses TRBV7-9 with TRBJ2-2; 8 positions agree with TRBD1. V gave up 1 base and J gave up 1 base; unmatched junction bases: 2. From germline, CDR1 is SEHNR and CDR2 FQNEAQ (reference sequence). The CDR3 runs to 16 residues. CDR3 DNA: TGTGCCAGCAGCTTAGTTGGGACAGGGAACACCGGGGAGCTGTTTTTT. Encoded protein: CASSLVGTGNTGELFF.

The V and J genes are TRBV5-1 and TRBJ2-7; 10 bases align to TRBD1. The CDR3 covers 16 residues. The V gene's germline CDR1 is SGHRS and CDR2 YFSETQ. Trimming at V came to 4 bases and at J to 1 base, leaving 8 bases not matched to a gene. The CDR3 DNA follows: TGCGCCAGCAGCGAATACACGGGACAGGGGTCCTACGAGCAGTACTTC. Protein: CASSEYTGQGSYEQYF.

V gene TRBV7-9 combines with J gene TRBJ1-2, with no clear D. The CDR3 length is 10 residues. V dropped 10 bases and J dropped 7 bases, with 10 bases sitting between them. Germline CDR1 SEHNR, CDR2 FQNEAQ (reference sequence). The CDR3 nucleotides read TGTGCCACCCGCCAGTCTGGCTACACCTTC. Translation gives CATRQSGYTF.

J is TRBJ2-3 and V is TRBV6-5; possibly TRBD2 for D (5 bases). The CDR3 contains 13 residues. Trimming shortened V by 4 bases and J by 5 bases, and 10 bases separated the two germline ends. The germline V gene encodes CDR1 MNHEY and CDR2 SVGAGI. CDR3 residues: CASSSWTLDTQYF. As DNA, the CDR3 is TGTGCCAGCAGTTCCTGGACTCTAGATACGCAGTATTTT.

This clone was counted only a few times. The chain links TRBV6-2 or TRBV6-3 to TRBJ1-2; 10 nucleotides match TRBD1. There are 13 residues in the CDR3. The germline CDR1 and CDR2 sequences are MNHEY and SVGEGT. V shed 6 bases and J 7 bases; nucleotides not matched to a gene: 5. As DNA, the CDR3 is TGTGCCAGCAGCCGCGGACAGGGGGGTGGCTACACCTTC. Amino acid sequence: CASSRGQGGGYTF.